Each of the 2 T cell receptor beta chains below was sequenced from the same sample in a study of CD8+ T cells in alopecia areata. Investigators isolated RNA and reverse transcribed it into cDNA to act as the sequencing template. TCRdb's copy holds only in-frame clones and misses some; the assay was immunoSEQ multiplex PCR. The repertoire holds over 100,000 clones, with roughly 55% as singletons. The sample's treatment: oral pan-JAK inhibitor, 5-10 mg twice daily. The source material was CD8+ T cells sorted from blood, sampled at week 24, from a patient treated with tofacitinib. Source of these receptors: a human donor with alopecia areata.

This clone turned up a few times. The gene calls are TRBV7-2 and TRBJ1-5; no clear D gene. The germline gives CDR1 SGHTA, CDR2 FQGNSA. The CDR3 contains 13 residues. V lost 1 base and J 7 bases, leaving 8 bases between the germline ends. The CDR3 is CASSLGRMQPQHF. The CDR3 DNA reads TGTGCCAGCAGCTTAGGGAGAATGCAGCCCCAGCATTTT. The whole variable domain, filled in from reference TRBV7-2 and TRBJ1-5, reads GAGVSQSPSNKVTEKGKDVELRCDPISGHTALYWYRQSLGQGLEFLIYFQGNSAPDKSGLPSDRFSAERTGGSVSTLTIQRTQQEDSAVYLCASSLGRMQPQHFGDGTRLSIL.

The chain links TRBV7-8 to TRBJ2-1; 14 nucleotides align to TRBD2. The germline V gene has CDR1 SGHVS and CDR2 FQNEAQ. This CDR3 spans 19 amino acids. The V and J ends lost 5 bases and 7 bases, in that order; junction bases with no gene match: 16. CDR3 nucleotide sequence: TGTGCCAGCAGCACCCGAGGACTAGCGGGGGGCTTTGGGATAAATGAGCAGTTCTTC. Encoded protein: CASSTRGLAGGFGINEQFF.